This paragraph reports one TCR beta chain. The data are from a study of T cell changes during pregnancy in multiple sclerosis. TCRdb's copy holds only in-frame clones and misses some; the assay was immunoSEQ multiplex PCR. The sample includes tens of thousands of clones, just under 95% seen only once; the top ten take less than 0.75%. V lost 1 base to trimming and J lost 4 bases; unmatched junction nucleotides: 3. The germline V gene encodes CDR1 LNHDA and CDR2 SQIVND (reference sequence). The CDR3 runs 16 residues. The specimen comprised peripheral blood, sampled in the second trimester of pregnancy. J is TRBJ1-4 and V is TRBV19; 10 nucleotides line up with TRBD1. The sequence came from a female donor in good health, enrolled as a control in a pregnancy study. The CDR3 DNA is TGTGCCAGTAGTATAGTAGGGACAGGGGATAATGAAAAACTGTTTTTT. It is translated as CASSIVGTGDNEKLFF. Complete variable domain (other parts from reference TRBV19 and TRBJ1-4): DGGITQSPKYLFRKEGQNVTLSCEQNLNHDAMYWYRQDPGQGLRLIYYSQIVNDFQKGDIAEGYSVSREKKESFPLTVTSAQKNPTAFYLCASSIVGTGDNEKLFFGSGTQLSVL.